Each of the 30 T cell receptor beta chains below was sequenced from the same sample in a study of blood T cells in healthy people across ages. It was with a sample-barcoded 5' primer and a J-beta primer mix that a second PCR of about 7 to 12 cycles was run. TCRdb called the 5' RACE reads again in MiXCR, with one record for every CDR3 protein. The data contain about 1.5 million distinct CDR3 sequences, about 45% of them seen just once; the ten biggest clones take up around 4%. The sample was blood. These receptors were collected from a woman younger than 35 in good health.

This clonotype was seen only a few times. The chain links TRBV15 to TRBJ1-2, with D perhaps TRBD1 (6 bases). Trimming pared 2 bases from V and 4 bases from J, leaving 17 bases between. The CDR3 has 16 residues. CDR1 and CDR2 from the germline V gene are LNHNV and YYDKDF (reference sequence). The CDR3 coding sequence is TGTGCCACCAGCAGATCCACCCGGACAGCGATCTATGGCTACACCTTC. Translating it yields CATSRSTRTAIYGYTF.

This clonotype was recorded only once. The chain combines TRBV20-1 with TRBJ1-2; D might be TRBD1 (6 bases). The CDR3 consists of 13 residues. Trimming removed 5 bases at V and 6 bases at J, with 16 bases between. CDR1 is DFQATT, CDR2 SNEGSKA, per germline (reference sequence). CDR3 amino acids: CSAPAGHIHGYTF. CDR3 DNA: TGCAGTGCTCCTGCGGGACATATACATGGCTACACCTTC.

This clonotype turned up a few times. The CDR3 nucleotides read TGTGCCAGTAAAAGGCGGGACTCCTACGAGCAGTACTTC. It encodes CASKRRDSYEQYF. V and J are TRBV28 and TRBJ2-7; maybe TRBD2 (6 bases). Trimming left V 9 bases short and J 0 bases short, with 12 bases between. The CDR3 extends over 13 amino acids. The germline V gene has CDR1 MDHEN and CDR2 SYDVKM. The whole variable domain, remainder taken from reference TRBV28 and TRBJ2-7, is DVKVTQSSRYLVKRTGEKVFLECVQDMDHENMFWYRQDPGLGLRLIYFSYDVKMKEKGDIPEGYSVSREKKERFSLILESASTNQTSMYLCASKRRDSYEQYFGPGTRLTVT.

This clonotype was detected a few times. For the CDR3, the DNA is TGTGCCAGCAGAGCGACAGGGCGGAACTATGGCTACACCTTC. Its protein is CASRATGRNYGYTF. The chain is built from TRBV6-2 or TRBV6-3 and TRBJ1-2, with 7 positions matching TRBD1. CDR1 MNHEY and CDR2 SVGEGT come from the germline V gene. The CDR3 is 14 amino acids. V lost 6 bases and J lost 2; bases outside the gene matches: 6.

V and J are TRBV6-1 and TRBJ2-1, with 12 bases fitting TRBD2. Germline-derived CDR1 and CDR2 are MNHNS and SASEGT. J gave up 8 bases and V 3 bases, and 5 bases lay outside the gene matches. The CDR3 runs 15 residues. The CDR3: CASSEPTSGRHEQFF. Written as DNA, the CDR3 is TGTGCCAGCAGTGAGCCGACTAGCGGGAGACATGAGCAGTTCTTC.

This clonotype was seen more than once but under ten times. The V gene is TRBV27, the J gene TRBJ2-7; 11 bases are a match to TRBD2. V lost 6 bases to trimming and J lost 2 bases; unmatched junction nucleotides: 6. The CDR3 length is 15 residues. Germline values: CDR1 MNHEY, CDR2 SMNVEV (reference sequence). CDR3 in amino acids: CASSELAGAPYEQYF. The CDR3 DNA follows: TGTGCCAGCAGCGAACTAGCGGGAGCACCCTACGAGCAGTACTTC.

V usage is TRBV20-1 and J usage is TRBJ2-2, with D possibly matching TRBD2 (7 bases). With 6 bases removed from V and 3 bases from J, the gap between germline ends came to 17 bases. The germline V gene has CDR1 DFQATT and CDR2 SNEGSKA (reference sequence). This CDR3 is 15 amino acids long. The CDR3 DNA reads TGCAGTGCACAAAGGGCGGGGGCCTACACCGGGGAGCTGTTTTTT. Amino acid sequence: CSAQRAGAYTGELFF.

V usage is TRBV9 and J usage is TRBJ2-2; 9 bases match TRBD1. This CDR3 region has 15 residues. V shed 3 bases, J shed 0 bases, and the junction held 0 bases outside the gene matches. CDR1 is SGDLS, CDR2 YYNGEE, per germline. CDR3 sequence (DNA): TGTGCCAGCAGCGGACAGGGGGCGAACACCGGGGAGCTGTTTTTT. This translates into CASSGQGANTGELFF.

V is TRBV11-2 and J is TRBJ2-3; D might be TRBD2 (6 bases). This CDR3 spans 16 amino acids. Per the germline V gene, CDR1 is SGHAT and CDR2 is FQNNGV. V lost 5 bases and J 2 bases, leaving 17 bases between the germline ends. The DNA for the CDR3 is TGTGCCAGCAGCCCGAGACTAGTCTCCGACACAGATACGCAGTATTTT. Translation: CASSPRLVSDTDTQYF.

V and J are TRBV20-1 and TRBJ1-5, with 8 bases matching TRBD1. The CDR3 extends over 14 amino acids. The V segment lost 0 bases and the J segment 6 bases; nucleotides outside the gene matches: 4. In germline, CDR1 is DFQATT, CDR2 SNEGSKA (reference sequence). The CDR3: CSARDYRGAQPQHF. CDR3 bases: TGCAGTGCTAGAGACTACAGGGGGGCTCAGCCCCAGCATTTT.

V gene TRBV4-2 combines with J gene TRBJ2-3, with D perhaps being TRBD1 or TRBD2 (5 bases each). Deletions cut 0 bases from V and 5 bases from J, with 9 bases between. CDR3 length: 14 amino acids. The V gene's germline CDR1 is LGHNA and CDR2 YNFKEQ. The DNA for the CDR3 is TGTGCCAGCAGCCAAGAGGGGGAGTTAGATACGCAGTATTTT. Its protein is CASSQEGELDTQYF.

This chain uses TRBV7-3 with TRBJ2-3; no clear D. Germline CDR1 SGHTA, CDR2 FQGTGA. This CDR3 has 16 residues. V gave up 5 bases and J gave up 0 bases, with 15 bases separating them. CDR3 DNA sequence: TGTGCCAGCAGCCCTACGTCTAGTTTAAGCACAGATACGCAGTATTTT. Protein product: CASSPTSSLSTDTQYF.

The chain has TRBV7-2 and TRBJ1-6; 9 bases match TRBD1. The germline CDR1 and CDR2 sequences are SGHTA and FQGNSA. V shed 5 bases and J 10 bases; nucleotides not matched to a gene: 6. The CDR3 length is 14 residues. CDR3 sequence: CASSDGTGNSPLHF. The CDR3 nucleotides read TGTGCCAGCAGCGACGGGACAGGGAACTCACCCCTCCACTTT.

This clonotype has a handful of counts. The chain recombines TRBV12-3 or TRBV12-4 with TRBJ1-1; D is perhaps TRBD1 (5 bases). Trimming took off 6 bases at V and 0 bases at J, with 14 bases between the two ends. The CDR3 runs 15 residues. As DNA, the CDR3 is TGTGCCAGCAGCAAAAACGACAGACTGAACACTGAAGCTTTCTTT. The encoded protein is CASSKNDRLNTEAFF.

To note about this clonotype: Its ends do not fully match the called genes, so a read error is possible. The rearrangement joins TRBV28 to TRBJ1-5; TRBD1 matches at 8 bases. Germline CDR1 is MDHEN and CDR2 is SYDVKM. CDR3 length equals 19 residues. The CDR3 nucleotides are TGTGCCAGCAGTTTAGGCCCCATCACCACGACAGGGGTTAATCAGCCCCGGCATTTT. Amino acids: CASSLGPITTTGVNQPRHF.

The V call is TRBV20-1, the J call TRBJ2-5; 9 nucleotides match TRBD2. The V segment lost 2 bases and the J segment 2 bases; nucleotides outside the gene matches: 12. From germline, CDR1 is DFQATT and CDR2 SNEGSKA (reference sequence). The CDR3 extends over 17 amino acids. CDR3 bases: TGCAGTGCTAGATCTACAGGGTTAGCGGGGGAGCAAGAGACCCAGTACTTC. As protein: CSARSTGLAGEQETQYF.

This clonotype came up a few times. A junction end diverges from the germline sequence, so it may reflect a read error. The rearrangement uses TRBV29-1 and TRBJ1-1; D gene unclear. This CDR3 region has 13 residues. In germline, CDR1 is SQVTM, CDR2 ANQGSEA. Here the CDR3 DNA reads TGCAGCGCTGAAGGACGAGTTGGTCCTGAAGCTTTCTTT. Translated: CSAEGRVGPEAFF.

The V call is TRBV7-9, the J call TRBJ1-4; D is undetermined. The CDR3 has 11 residues. Germline-derived CDR1 and CDR2 are SEHNR and FQNEAQ (reference sequence). Trimming stripped 4 bases from V and 7 bases from J, with 4 bases between. The CDR3: CASSYSEKLFF. CDR3 nucleotides: TGTGCCAGCAGCTACAGTGAAAAACTGTTTTTT.

The V call is TRBV20-1, the J call TRBJ1-5; tentative D call: TRBD1 (5 bases). Germline lookup yields CDR1 DFQATT and CDR2 SNEGSKA (reference sequence). There are 15 residues in the CDR3. V lost 1 base and J lost 0, with 10 bases in between. CDR3: CSARAREYSNQPQHF. The CDR3 DNA reads TGCAGTGCTAGAGCCAGGGAATATAGCAATCAGCCCCAGCATTTT.

This CDR3 is CASSTNIRGTAVEEANYGYTF. The CDR3 DNA follows: TGTGCCAGCAGCACAAATATTCGAGGGACAGCGGTTGAAGAGGCTAACTATGGCTACACCTTC. The chain is built from TRBV12-3 or TRBV12-4 and TRBJ1-2, with 7 bases aligning to TRBD1. Losses at the gene ends were 6 bases for V and 0 bases for J; bases not matched to a gene: 25. This CDR3 is 21 amino acids long.

V usage is TRBV6-2 or TRBV6-3 and J usage is TRBJ2-1, with D uncertain. With 8 bases removed from V and 9 bases from J, the gap between germline ends came to 14 bases. The CDR3 runs 12 residues. Germline loops: CDR1 MNHEY, CDR2 SVGEGT. This CDR3 is CASEDGLREQFF. The CDR3 nucleotides are TGTGCCAGCGAAGACGGTCTTCGTGAGCAGTTCTTC.

V gene TRBV7-9 combines with J gene TRBJ1-6; D is uncertain. The V end lost 3 bases, the J end lost 7 bases, and 7 bases lay between the germline ends. CDR3 length equals 13 residues. The germline V gene has CDR1 SEHNR and CDR2 FQNEAQ (reference sequence). CDR3 DNA: TGTGCCAGCAGCTTTGACGGAAATTCACCCCTCCACTTT. Translating it yields CASSFDGNSPLHF.

The chain links TRBV4-1 to TRBJ1-5; D gene ambiguous. The CDR3 length is 15 residues. V lost 2 bases and J lost 6, with 14 bases in between. Looked up from germline, CDR1 is MGHRA and CDR2 is YSYEKL. The CDR3 loop is CASSQSSSSGQPQHF. DNA for the CDR3: TGCGCCAGCAGCCAATCGAGCAGCTCGGGTCAGCCCCAGCATTTT.

The CDR3 region has the DNA TGTGCCAGCAGCGTAAGGGGCACCGTCGATGAGCAGTTCTTC. It yields the protein CASSVRGTVDEQFF. The rearrangement joins TRBV9 to TRBJ2-1, with D perhaps matching TRBD1 (5 bases). With 1 base removed from V and 8 bases from J, the gap between germline ends came to 13 bases. The CDR3 is 14 residues long. From germline, CDR1 is SGDLS and CDR2 YYNGEE.

The chain carries TRBV10-3 and TRBJ2-3; D not certain. The V gene lost 0 bases and the J gene lost 3 bases, with 7 bases spanning the gap. The CDR3 sequence is 14 residues long. CDR1 ENHRY and CDR2 SYGVKD come from the germline V gene. CDR3 amino acids: CAISESKTTDTQYF. CDR3 bases: TGTGCCATCAGTGAGTCGAAAACAACAGATACGCAGTATTTT.

The rearrangement uses TRBV25-1 and TRBJ1-6; possible D gene TRBD1, 5 bases. The CDR3 totals 15 residues. V was cut by 3 bases and J by 8 bases, with 14 bases left in between. Germline V gene lookup returns CDR1 MGHDK and CDR2 SYGVNS. The CDR3 nucleotides read TGTGCCAGCAGTGACGAGACAGATTCATATTCACCCCTCCACTTT. Translated, it gives CASSDETDSYSPLHF.

This clonotype was detected a few times. The genes are TRBV3-1 and TRBJ2-5; D unresolved. The CDR3 totals 15 residues. CDR1 LGHDT and CDR2 YNNKEL come from the germline V gene (reference sequence). The germline V and J ends were trimmed by 4 bases and 5 bases, with 17 bases remaining between them. CDR3 in amino acids: CASSPISTAAETQYF. The CDR3 coding sequence is TGTGCCAGCAGCCCAATTTCGACCGCTGCGGAGACCCAGTACTTC.

This clonotype was counted a few times. The chain links TRBV20-1 to TRBJ2-3; D possibly corresponds to TRBD1 (6 bases). Germline V gene sequence: CDR1 DFQATT, CDR2 SNEGSKA (reference sequence). This CDR3 is built from 15 residues. The germline V and J ends were trimmed by 5 bases and 5 bases, with 20 bases remaining between them. CDR3 nucleotides: TGCAGTGCTTCCCCCCCCAGTGGGGGCAGAGATACGCAGTATTTT. Its translation: CSASPPSGGRDTQYF.

The rearrangement joins TRBV15 to TRBJ2-7, with D possibly being TRBD1 (5 bases). V gave up 0 bases and J gave up 5 bases, with 8 bases separating them. This CDR3 contains 13 residues. Germline CDR1 reads LNHNV; CDR2 reads YYDKDF (reference sequence). CDR3 bases: TGTGCCACCAGCAGAGAGGGGCAGAACGAGCAGTACTTC. Its protein product is CATSREGQNEQYF.

This clonotype was seen a handful of times. The CDR3 sequence is CASSPQGLGNTEAFF. CDR3 nucleotide sequence: TGTGCCAGCAGCCCCCAGGGCCTTGGGAACACTGAAGCTTTCTTT. The gene calls are TRBV27 and TRBJ1-1; perhaps TRBD1 as D (5 bases). In germline, CDR1 is MNHEY, CDR2 SMNVEV (reference sequence). The CDR3 spans 15 residues. V was shortened by 6 bases and J by 1 base, with 15 bases between the two germline ends.